What follows is one T cell receptor beta chain and its context. What it binds is not known. Naive, memory, effector memory and TEMRA subsets that were unstimulated underwent sequencing in a few donor pairs. Repertoires were generated with immunoSEQ multiplex PCR, while TCRdb's copy carries only in-frame clones and drops some. The sample records about 62,000 clones, around three quarters being singletons. There are 13 residues in the CDR3. In germline, CDR1 is LGHNA, CDR2 YSLEER. V was clipped by 4 bases and J by 4 bases, with 10 bases between them. The data belong to a study of siplizumab effects on memory and regulatory T cells. Overall study results and limits: Naive T cells seemed more diverse than memory cells; they also seemed major alloresponse contributors. Memory cells that were CD4+ and unstimulated gave rise to alloreactive sequences, which siplizumab significantly reduced.

V and J are TRBV4-3 and TRBJ1-1; maybe TRBD1 (5 bases). Sequenced input: memory CD4+ T cells sorted from blood. The sequence derives from a human donor in good health. CDR3 protein: CASSRGVRTEAFF. As DNA, the CDR3 is TGCGCCAGCAGCCGAGGGGTTCGCACTGAAGCTTTCTTT.